The 23 T cell receptor beta chains reported below all come from one sample, sequenced in a study of PD-L1 blockade in urothelial cancer. Stated time point: pretreatment peripheral blood. The data were produced by immunoSEQ multiplex PCR, yet TCRdb's version contains in-frame clones alone and is incomplete. The sample lists approximately 70,000 clones, 84% seen once, with roughly 9% in the top ten. The starting material was PBMCs, obtained around atezolizumab (anti-PD-L1) treatment. The receptors originated from a woman aged 70-85 years with urothelial cancer.

This rearrangement joins TRBV7-8 to TRBJ2-3; weak D call: TRBD2 (6 bases). Trimming shortened V by 2 bases and J by 2 bases, and 8 bases separated the two germline ends. CDR1 and CDR2 (germline): SGHVS, FQNEAQ. The CDR3 has 14 amino acids. CDR3 in amino acids: CASSLKRVTDTQYF. Written as DNA, the CDR3 is TGTGCCAGCAGCTTAAAGCGGGTCACAGATACGCAGTATTTT.

CDR3 region: CASTLGGTNSYNEQFF. CDR3 coding DNA: TGTGCCAGCACCCTTGGGGGGACTAACTCCTACAATGAGCAGTTCTTC. The J gene is TRBJ2-1, the V gene TRBV28; 7 bases fit TRBD2. Trimming cost V 7 bases and J 0 bases; bases outside gene matches: 9. Germline V gene data show CDR1 as MDHEN and CDR2 as SYDVKM. CDR3 size: 16 residues.

V and J are TRBV23-1 and TRBJ1-5; D gene ambiguous. TRBV23-1 is designated an ORF whose function remains uncertain. V was cut by 7 bases and J by 0 bases, with 16 bases left in between. This CDR3 region has 16 residues. CDR3 amino acids: CASKSEGWASNQPQHF. The CDR3, as DNA: TGCGCCAGCAAGTCGGAGGGCTGGGCTAGCAATCAGCCCCAGCATTTT.

V usage is TRBV9 and J usage is TRBJ2-7, with a weak D call TRBD1 (8 bases). The CDR3 extends over 14 amino acids. Trimming stripped 5 bases from V and 6 bases from J, with 18 bases between. The germline V gene encodes CDR1 SGDLS and CDR2 YYNGEE. This chain's CDR3 is CASRSTGGGCEQYF. The CDR3 coding sequence is TGTGCCAGCAGGTCCACAGGGGGGGGGTGCGAGCAGTACTTC. The whole variable domain, filled in from reference TRBV9 and TRBJ2-7, reads DSGVTQTPKHLITATGQRVTLRCSPRSGDLSVYWYQQSLDQGLQFLIQYYNGEERAKGNILERFSAQQFPDLHSELNLSSLELGDSALYFCASRSTGGGCEQYFGPGTRLTVT.

This rearrangement joins TRBV18 to TRBJ1-1, with D possibly being TRBD1 (6 bases). The length of the CDR3 is 14 residues. Per the germline V gene, CDR1 is KGHSH and CDR2 is LQKENI. V dropped 2 bases and J dropped 7 bases, with 14 bases sitting between them. The CDR3 sequence is CASSPGGAEGEAFF. CDR3 sequence (DNA): TGTGCCAGCTCACCAGGGGGGGCTGAAGGTGAAGCTTTCTTT. The variable domain in full, with the rest retrieved from reference TRBV18 and TRBJ1-1, is NAGVMQNPRHLVRRRGQEARLRCSPMKGHSHVYWYRQLPEEGLKFMVYLQKENIIDESGMPKERFSAEFPKEGPSILRIQQVVRGDSAAYFCASSPGGAEGEAFFGQGTRLTVV.

The rearrangement uses TRBV7-2 and TRBJ1-5; possibly TRBD1 for D (6 bases). The CDR3 runs to 14 residues. The V end was cut by 5 bases, the J end by 0 bases, with 8 bases between. Germline CDR1 is SGHTA and CDR2 is FQGNSA. The CDR3 loop reads CASSQQGSNQPQHF. DNA for the CDR3: TGTGCCAGCAGCCAACAGGGTAGCAATCAGCCCCAGCATTTT. Based on the CDR3 plus reference TRBV7-2 and TRBJ1-5, the full variable domain is GAGVSQSPSNKVTEKGKDVELRCDPISGHTALYWYRQSLGQGLEFLIYFQGNSAPDKSGLPSDRFSAERTGGSVSTLTIQRTQQEDSAVYLCASSQQGSNQPQHFGDGTRLSIL.

The chain joins TRBV2 to TRBJ2-7, with 11 positions matching TRBD2. With V trimmed by 3 bases and J by 0 bases, 1 base remained unmatched. Germline CDR1 reads SNHLY; CDR2 reads FYNNEI. This CDR3 has 15 amino acids. Here the CDR3 DNA reads TGTGCCAGCAGTGAGACTAGCGGGACCTCCTACGAGCAGTACTTC. Translated, it gives CASSETSGTSYEQYF.

This sequence joins TRBV7-2 and TRBJ2-7; 15 bases align to TRBD2. The CDR3 consists of 13 residues. Germline V gene sequence: CDR1 SGHTA, CDR2 FQGNSA. Trimming removed 5 bases from V and 13 bases from J; junction bases left unmatched: 6. The CDR3 nucleotides read TGTGCCAGCAGCCCGCGGACTAGCGGGGGGGAATACTTC. It yields the protein CASSPRTSGGEYF.

The J gene is TRBJ2-1, the V gene TRBV6-1; 9 bases agree with TRBD1. The CDR3 extends over 13 amino acids. The ends lost 8 bases at V and 6 bases at J; junction bases unmatched: 5. CDR1 is MNHNS and CDR2 is SASEGT in the germline V gene. This CDR3 reads CASRDRVGNEQFF. The CDR3 DNA follows: TGTGCCAGCCGGGACAGGGTGGGCAATGAGCAGTTCTTC.

V and J are TRBV18 and TRBJ2-7; 10 positions match TRBD1. Trimming cost V 3 bases and J 2 bases; bases outside gene matches: 4. CDR1 and CDR2 (germline): KGHSH, LQKENI. CDR3 length: 15 amino acids. This CDR3 is CASSPGQGVTYEQYF. The CDR3 DNA is TGTGCCAGCTCACCCGGACAGGGGGTAACCTACGAGCAGTACTTC.

V is TRBV5-1 and J is TRBJ2-3; a weak D match, TRBD2 (6 bases). This CDR3 is 16 amino acids long. CDR1 and CDR2 from the germline V gene are SGHRS and YFSETQ. The germline V and J ends were trimmed by 4 bases and 7 bases, with 22 bases remaining between them. CDR3: CASSVGTSLIVNTQYF. In DNA form, the CDR3 reads TGCGCCAGCAGCGTAGGGACTTCCCTTATCGTGAATACGCAGTATTTT.

This clone was seen ten or more times. The gene calls are TRBV5-1 and TRBJ1-1, with D maybe TRBD1 (6 bases). Between the trimmed V and J ends, which lost 4 bases and 0 bases, there was a span of 16 bases. CDR1 is SGHRS, CDR2 YFSETQ, per germline. The CDR3 consists of 16 residues. CDR3 sequence reads: CASSRGGGEVNTEAFF. The CDR3 nucleotides are TGCGCCAGCAGCAGGGGAGGGGGGGAGGTGAACACTGAAGCTTTCTTT.

The V call is TRBV7-9, the J call TRBJ1-1; possible D gene TRBD1, 6 bases. V shed 3 bases and J shed 12 bases, with 14 bases lying between them. This CDR3 contains 12 residues. Germline V gene data show CDR1 as SEHNR and CDR2 as FQNEAQ (reference sequence). The CDR3 protein is CASSFQGRQTFF. For the CDR3, the DNA is TGTGCCAGCAGCTTCCAGGGGCGACAGACTTTCTTT.

The chain combines TRBV18 with TRBJ1-3; D possibly corresponds to TRBD1 (6 bases). This CDR3 has 15 amino acids. V was clipped by 3 bases and J by 4 bases, with 13 bases between them. Germline loops: CDR1 KGHSH, CDR2 LQKENI. The DNA for the CDR3 is TGTGCCAGCTCACCGGGGGCAGAAGAAGGAAACACCATATATTTT. Its protein product is CASSPGAEEGNTIYF.

The CDR3 is CASSLAQGTVNTEAFF. In nucleotides, the CDR3 is TGTGCCAGCAGCTTGGCCCAAGGGACAGTGAACACTGAAGCTTTCTTT. The V and J genes are TRBV5-5 and TRBJ1-1; 7 bases fit TRBD1. V was pared by 0 bases and J by 0 bases, with 5 bases of the junction left unmatched. The CDR3 sequence is 16 residues long. The V gene's germline CDR1 is SGHKS and CDR2 YYEKEE (reference sequence).

V is TRBV28 and J is TRBJ1-4, with 8 bases lining up with TRBD1. Looked up from germline, CDR1 is MDHEN and CDR2 is SYDVKM. J lost 6 bases, V lost 5 bases, and 8 bases had no gene match. The CDR3 length is 15 residues. CDR3 sequence (DNA): TGTGCCAGCAGTATACCGGGACAGGAAGATGAAAAACTGTTTTTT. It is translated as CASSIPGQEDEKLFF.

This clone was counted only a few times. V usage is TRBV4-2 and J usage is TRBJ2-2; D might be TRBD1 (5 bases). This CDR3 has 15 amino acids. Germline lookup yields CDR1 LGHNA and CDR2 YNFKEQ. The V and J ends lost 4 bases and 0 bases respectively, with 9 bases between them. CDR3 nucleotide sequence: TGTGCCAGCAGCCTTACAGGATCGAACACCGGGGAGCTGTTTTTT. Amino acids: CASSLTGSNTGELFF.

This sequence joins TRBV9 and TRBJ2-6; D is unresolved. This CDR3 region has 16 residues. Trimming removed 0 bases from V and 0 bases from J, with 7 bases in between. The germline V gene has CDR1 SGDLS and CDR2 YYNGEE. Here the CDR3 reads CASSVASYSGANVLTF. As DNA, the CDR3 is TGTGCCAGCAGCGTAGCCAGTTACTCTGGGGCCAACGTCCTGACTTTC.

This chain connects TRBV29-1 to TRBJ2-5; unclear D gene. CDR1 and CDR2 (germline): SQVTM, ANQGSEA. V was pared by 4 bases and J by 5 bases, with 11 bases between. This CDR3 is built from 12 residues. CDR3 in amino acids: CSVGGFRETQYF. The CDR3 DNA sequence: TGCAGCGTTGGCGGTTTTAGGGAGACCCAGTACTTC.

The V call is TRBV19, the J call TRBJ2-2; possible D gene TRBD1, 5 bases. Germline assignment: CDR1 LNHDA and CDR2 SQIVND (reference sequence). This CDR3 comprises 13 residues. Trimming left V 4 bases short and J 5 bases short, with 8 bases between. CDR3: CASSSPGTGELFF. CDR3 nucleotide sequence: TGTGCCAGTAGTAGTCCAGGGACCGGGGAGCTGTTTTTT.

This CDR3 is CASRASGRAYEQYF. The CDR3 region has the DNA TGTGCCAGCAGAGCTAGCGGGAGGGCCTACGAGCAGTACTTC. The rearrangement joins TRBV28 to TRBJ2-7, with 12 bases lining up with TRBD2. The V gene end was trimmed by 6 bases and the J gene end by 2 bases; junction bases not matched to a gene: 2. The germline V gene encodes CDR1 MDHEN and CDR2 SYDVKM. CDR3 length: 14 amino acids.

The rearrangement links TRBV25-1 to TRBJ2-7; D possibly corresponds to TRBD1 (5 bases). The CDR3 runs to 15 residues. V dropped 3 bases and J dropped 0 bases, with 12 bases sitting between them. Germline V gives CDR1 MGHDK, CDR2 SYGVNS. Here the CDR3 reads CASSDRGHSSYEQYF. The DNA of the CDR3 is TGTGCCAGCAGTGACCGAGGACATAGCTCCTACGAGCAGTACTTC.

The chain has TRBV5-1 and TRBJ2-3; 10 positions match TRBD2. Germline assignment: CDR1 SGHRS and CDR2 YFSETQ. V gave up 0 bases and J gave up 6 bases; unmatched junction bases: 7. CDR3 length: 16 residues. CDR3 sequence reads: CASSLAVAGGGDTQYF. CDR3 coding DNA: TGCGCCAGCAGCTTGGCAGTAGCGGGAGGTGGGGATACGCAGTATTTT.